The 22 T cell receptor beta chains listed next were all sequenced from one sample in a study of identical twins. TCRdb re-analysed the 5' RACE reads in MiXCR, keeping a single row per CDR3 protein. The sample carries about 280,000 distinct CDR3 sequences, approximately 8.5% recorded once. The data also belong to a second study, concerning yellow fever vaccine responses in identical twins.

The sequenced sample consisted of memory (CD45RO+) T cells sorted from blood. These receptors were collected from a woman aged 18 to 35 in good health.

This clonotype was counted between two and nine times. The CDR3 here is CASSATSGTDTQYF. The CDR3 DNA follows: TGTGCCAGCAGTGCGACTAGCGGAACAGATACGCAGTATTTT. The chain employs TRBV6-1 and TRBJ2-3, with 9 bases aligning to TRBD2. The V gene end was trimmed by 4 bases and the J gene end by 3 bases; junction bases not matched to a gene: 2. CDR3 length: 14 residues. CDR1 and CDR2 from the germline V gene are MNHNS and SASEGT.

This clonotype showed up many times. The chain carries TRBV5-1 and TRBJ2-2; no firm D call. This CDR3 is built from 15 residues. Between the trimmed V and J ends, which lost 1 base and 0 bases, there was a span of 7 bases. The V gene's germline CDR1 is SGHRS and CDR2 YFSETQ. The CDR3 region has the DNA TGCGCCAGCAGCTTGCAGGATACGAACACCGGGGAGCTGTTTTTT. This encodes CASSLQDTNTGELFF. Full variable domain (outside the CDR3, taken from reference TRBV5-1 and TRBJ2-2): KAGVTQTPRYLIKTRGQQVTLSCSPISGHRSVSWYQQTPGQGLQFLFEYFSETQRNKGNFPGRFSGRQFSNSRSEMNVSTLELGDSALYLCASSLQDTNTGELFFGEGSRLTVL.

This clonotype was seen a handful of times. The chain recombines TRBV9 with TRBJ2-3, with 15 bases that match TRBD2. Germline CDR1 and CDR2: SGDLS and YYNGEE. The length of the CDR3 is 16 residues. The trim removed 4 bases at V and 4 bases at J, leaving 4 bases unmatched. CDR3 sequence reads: CASSSGLAGGADTQYF. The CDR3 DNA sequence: TGTGCCAGCAGCTCAGGACTAGCGGGAGGGGCAGATACGCAGTATTTT.

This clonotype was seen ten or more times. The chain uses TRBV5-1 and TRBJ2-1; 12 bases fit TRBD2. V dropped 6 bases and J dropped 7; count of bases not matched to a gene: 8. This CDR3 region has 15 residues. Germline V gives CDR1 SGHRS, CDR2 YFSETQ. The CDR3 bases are TGCGCCAGCACCTCCGGGACTAGCGGGTGGAATGAGCAGTTCTTC. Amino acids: CASTSGTSGWNEQFF.

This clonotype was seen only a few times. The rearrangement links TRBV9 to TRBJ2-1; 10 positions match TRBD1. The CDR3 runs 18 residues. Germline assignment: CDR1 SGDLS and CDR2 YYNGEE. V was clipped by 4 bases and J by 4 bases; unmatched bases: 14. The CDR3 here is CASSPQGTGAFSYNEQFF. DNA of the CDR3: TGTGCCAGCAGCCCACAAGGGACAGGGGCCTTTTCATACAATGAGCAGTTCTTC.

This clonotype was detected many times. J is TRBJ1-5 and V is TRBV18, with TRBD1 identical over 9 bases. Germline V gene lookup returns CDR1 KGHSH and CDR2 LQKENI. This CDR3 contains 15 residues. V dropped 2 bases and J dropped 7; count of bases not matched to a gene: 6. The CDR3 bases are TGTGCCAGCTCACCATCCGGGACAGGGACCCAGCCCCAGCATTTT. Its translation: CASSPSGTGTQPQHF.

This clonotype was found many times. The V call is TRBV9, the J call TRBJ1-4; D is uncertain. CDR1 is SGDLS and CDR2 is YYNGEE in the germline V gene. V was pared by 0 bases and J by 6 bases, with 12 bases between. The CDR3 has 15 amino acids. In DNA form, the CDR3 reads TGTGCCAGCAGCGTAGGGAGAGGGTTCGATGAAAAACTGTTTTTT. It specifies CASSVGRGFDEKLFF. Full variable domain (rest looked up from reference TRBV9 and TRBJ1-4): DSGVTQTPKHLITATGQRVTLRCSPRSGDLSVYWYQQSLDQGLQFLIQYYNGEERAKGNILERFSAQQFPDLHSELNLSSLELGDSALYFCASSVGRGFDEKLFFGSGTQLSVL.

The CDR3 here is CASSFQGQNGYTF. In nucleotides, the CDR3 is TGTGCCAGCAGCTTTCAGGGGCAAAATGGCTACACCTTC. This chain joins TRBV12-3 or TRBV12-4 and TRBJ1-2; D possibly corresponds to TRBD1 (6 bases). The V end was cut by 6 bases, the J end by 6 bases, with 14 bases between. This CDR3 has 13 residues.

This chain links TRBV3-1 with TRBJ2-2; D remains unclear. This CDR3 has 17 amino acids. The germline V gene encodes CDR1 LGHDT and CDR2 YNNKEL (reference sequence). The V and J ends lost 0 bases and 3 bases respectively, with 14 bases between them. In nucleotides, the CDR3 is TGTGCCAGCAGCCAAGATTGGAGCGAGTTTTACACCGGGGAGCTGTTTTTT. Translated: CASSQDWSEFYTGELFF. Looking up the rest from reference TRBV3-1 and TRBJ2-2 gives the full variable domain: DTAVSQTPKYLVTQMGNDKSIKCEQNLGHDTMYWYKQDSKKFLKIMFSYNNKELIINETVPNRFSPKSPDKAHLNLHINSLELGDSAVYFCASSQDWSEFYTGELFFGEGSRLTVL.

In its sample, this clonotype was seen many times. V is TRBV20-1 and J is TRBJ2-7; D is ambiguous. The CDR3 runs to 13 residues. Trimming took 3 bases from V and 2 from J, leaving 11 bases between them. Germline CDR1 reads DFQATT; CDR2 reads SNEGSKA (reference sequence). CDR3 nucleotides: TGCAGTGCTAGGATCGACACAACCTACGAGCAGTACTTC. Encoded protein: CSARIDTTYEQYF.

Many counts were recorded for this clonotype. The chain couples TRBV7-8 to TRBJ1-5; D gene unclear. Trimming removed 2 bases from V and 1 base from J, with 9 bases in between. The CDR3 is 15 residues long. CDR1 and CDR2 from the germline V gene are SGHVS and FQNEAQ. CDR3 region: CASSLNSESNQPQHF. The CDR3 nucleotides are TGTGCCAGCAGCTTAAACAGTGAGAGCAATCAGCCCCAGCATTTT.

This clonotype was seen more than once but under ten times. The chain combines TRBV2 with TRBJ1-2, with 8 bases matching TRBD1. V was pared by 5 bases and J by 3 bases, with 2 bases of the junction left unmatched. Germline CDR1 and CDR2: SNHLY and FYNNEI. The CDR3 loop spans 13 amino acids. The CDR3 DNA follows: TGTGCCAGCAGTATACAGGGGGACTATGGCTACACCTTC. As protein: CASSIQGDYGYTF.

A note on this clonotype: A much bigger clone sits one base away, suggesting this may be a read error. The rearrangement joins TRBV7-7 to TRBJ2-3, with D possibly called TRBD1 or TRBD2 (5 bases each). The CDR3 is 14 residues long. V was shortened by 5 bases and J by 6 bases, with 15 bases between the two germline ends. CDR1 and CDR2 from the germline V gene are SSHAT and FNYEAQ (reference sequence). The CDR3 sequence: CASSEGDHRDTQYF. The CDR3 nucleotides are TGTGCCAGCAGCGAAGGGGACCATCGGGATACGCAGTATTTT. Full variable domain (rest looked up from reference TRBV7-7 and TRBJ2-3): GAGVSQSPRYKVTKRGQDVTLRCDPISSHATLYWYQQALGQGPEFLTYFNYEAQPDKSGLPSDRFSAERPEGSISTLTIQRTEQRDSAMYRCASSEGDHRDTQYFGPGTRLTVL.

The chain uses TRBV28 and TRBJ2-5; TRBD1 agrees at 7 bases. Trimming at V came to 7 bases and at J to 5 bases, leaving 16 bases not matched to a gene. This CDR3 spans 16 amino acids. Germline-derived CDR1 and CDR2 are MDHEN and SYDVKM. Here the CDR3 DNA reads TGTGCCAGCACCCTCGACAGGGAAACATATAGTGAGACCCAGTACTTC. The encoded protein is CASTLDRETYSETQYF.

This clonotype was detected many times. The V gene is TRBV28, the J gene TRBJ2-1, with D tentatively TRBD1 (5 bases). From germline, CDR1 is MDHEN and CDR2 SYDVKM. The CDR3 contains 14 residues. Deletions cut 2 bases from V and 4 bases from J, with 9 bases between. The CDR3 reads CASSLVGPYNEQFF. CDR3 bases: TGTGCCAGCAGTTTAGTGGGGCCATACAATGAGCAGTTCTTC.

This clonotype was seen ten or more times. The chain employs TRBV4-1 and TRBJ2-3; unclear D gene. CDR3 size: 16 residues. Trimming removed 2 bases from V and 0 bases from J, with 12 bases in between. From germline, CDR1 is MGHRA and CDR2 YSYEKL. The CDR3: CASSQSRKPSTDTQYF. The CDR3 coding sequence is TGCGCCAGCAGCCAAAGTAGAAAACCCAGCACAGATACGCAGTATTTT.

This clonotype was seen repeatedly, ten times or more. Here the CDR3 DNA reads TGTGCCAGCAGTCCCCGTTCGGGGGCAACTTCCTACGAGCAGTACGTC. This sequence encodes CASSPRSGATSYEQYV. This sequence joins TRBV28 and TRBJ2-7; D assignment may be TRBD1 or TRBD2 (6 bases each). Trimming took 5 bases from V and 1 from J, leaving 18 bases between them. Germline V gene lookup returns CDR1 MDHEN and CDR2 SYDVKM. The CDR3 extends over 16 amino acids.

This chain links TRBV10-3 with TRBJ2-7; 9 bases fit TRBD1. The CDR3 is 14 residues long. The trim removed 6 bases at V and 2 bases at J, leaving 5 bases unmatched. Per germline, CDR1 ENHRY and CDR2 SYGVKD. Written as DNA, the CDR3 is TGTGCCATCAGGCCTCGACAGGGGGCCTACGAGCAGTACTTC. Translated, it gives CAIRPRQGAYEQYF.

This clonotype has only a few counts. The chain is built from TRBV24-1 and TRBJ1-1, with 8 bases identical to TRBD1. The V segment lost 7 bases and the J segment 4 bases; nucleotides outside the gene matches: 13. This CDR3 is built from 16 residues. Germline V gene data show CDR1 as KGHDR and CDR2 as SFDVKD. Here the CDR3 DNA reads TGTGCCACCAGACCGACAGGACAGGGTTTAATCACTGAAGCTTTCTTT. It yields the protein CATRPTGQGLITEAFF.

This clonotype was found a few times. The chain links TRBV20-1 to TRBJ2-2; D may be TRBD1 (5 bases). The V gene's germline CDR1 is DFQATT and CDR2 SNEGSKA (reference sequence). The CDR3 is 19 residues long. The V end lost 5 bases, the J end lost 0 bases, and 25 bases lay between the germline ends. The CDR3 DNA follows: TGCAGTGCTGCCAGGTCCGTACAGGCCATACGATCGAACACCGGGGAGCTGTTTTTT. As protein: CSAARSVQAIRSNTGELFF.

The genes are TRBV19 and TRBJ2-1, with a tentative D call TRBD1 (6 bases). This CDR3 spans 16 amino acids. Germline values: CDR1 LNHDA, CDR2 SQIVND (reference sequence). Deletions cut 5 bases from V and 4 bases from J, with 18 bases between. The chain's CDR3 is CASSGTGLFMYNEQFF. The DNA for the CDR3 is TGTGCCAGTAGTGGAACAGGGTTGTTTATGTACAATGAGCAGTTCTTC. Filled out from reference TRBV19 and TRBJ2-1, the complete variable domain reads DGGITQSPKYLFRKEGQNVTLSCEQNLNHDAMYWYRQDPGQGLRLIYYSQIVNDFQKGDIAEGYSVSREKKESFPLTVTSAQKNPTAFYLCASSGTGLFMYNEQFFGPGTRLTVL.

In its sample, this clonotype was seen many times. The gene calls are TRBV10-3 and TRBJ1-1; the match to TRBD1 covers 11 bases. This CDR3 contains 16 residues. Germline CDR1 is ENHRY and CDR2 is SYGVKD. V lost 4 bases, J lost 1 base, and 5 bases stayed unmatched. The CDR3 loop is CAISALGQGENTEAFF. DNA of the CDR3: TGTGCCATCAGTGCCTTGGGACAGGGGGAGAACACTGAAGCTTTCTTT.